The sequence of this T cell receptor beta chain was determined in a study of blood T cell repertoires in COVID-19. On the study more broadly: The cDNA or gDNA used as material had been derived from T cells, B-cell-depleted T cells, or PBMCs.

CDR1 SGHRS and CDR2 YFSETQ come from the germline V gene. This CDR3 has 14 amino acids. The V gene end was trimmed by 5 bases and the J gene end by 3 bases; junction bases not matched to a gene: 7. In terms of age and location, participants ranged from roughly 18 to 90 years and lived in 24 US areas. Cohort assignment relied on participant-reported clinical history. Recovery meant two consecutive negative NP/OP PCR tests, professional clearance, or resolved symptoms. This clone has just a few counts. TCRdb's copy holds only in-frame clones and misses some; the assay was immunoSEQ multiplex PCR. The sample records around 300,000 clones, around nine tenths being singletons.

The chain has TRBV5-1 and TRBJ2-7; 8 bases agree with TRBD1. The sample consisted of PBMCs or T cells enriched from blood (not recorded which). This receptor was obtained from a woman aged 18-29 years who had recovered from COVID-19. The CDR3 loop reads CASSRDRGHYEQYF. In DNA, the CDR3 is TGCGCCAGCAGTCGCGACAGGGGTCACTACGAGCAGTACTTC. Complete variable domain (other parts from reference TRBV5-1 and TRBJ2-7): KAGVTQTPRYLIKTRGQQVTLSCSPISGHRSVSWYQQTPGQGLQFLFEYFSETQRNKGNFPGRFSGRQFSNSRSEMNVSTLELGDSALYLCASSRDRGHYEQYFGPGTRLTVT.